This T cell receptor (beta chain) was retrieved from a study of CD8 T cells in ankylosing spondylitis. Findings and caveats of the study: What seemed typical of ankylosing spondylitis blood was a TCR beta motif built from under 10 highly homologous variants. The clones that were linked to disease were reported to be significantly enriched in matched synovial fluid samples from ankylosing spondylitis patients. A number of the motif variants had already been described in reactive arthritis synovial fluid and blood. Relatively rare in peripheral blood, disease-linked clones were also CD8+.

Molecular-barcoded quantitative 5'-RACE produced these TCR beta libraries. TCRdb re-called the 5' RACE reads with MiXCR, one entry per CDR3 protein. This table has around 770,000 distinct CDR3 sequences, under 20% appearing once. As to this clonotype: Its antigen is as yet unknown.

The TCR sequence derives from a male donor with ankylosing spondylitis. Sequencing input: blood, either unsorted or a sorted T cell fraction (not recorded which).

The CDR3 reads CSASWVNEQFF. CDR3 DNA: TGCAGTGCTAGTTGGGTAAATGAGCAGTTCTTC. V is TRBV20-1 and J is TRBJ2-1; D gene unclear. Per the germline V gene, CDR1 is DFQATT and CDR2 is SNEGSKA (reference sequence). The CDR3 sequence is 11 residues long. V lost 3 bases and J lost 7, with 7 bases in between.